One and the same sample provided the 23 T cell receptor beta chains below, sequenced in a study of early T cells in non-severe SARS-CoV-2 infection. TCRdb re-derived calls from the 5' RACE reads in MiXCR, one entry per CDR3 protein. The sample lists tens of thousands of distinct CDR3 sequences, roughly 4% occurring once. The sequencing input was whole blood. The receptor source for this set is an adult who was a healthcare worker with PCR-confirmed SARS-CoV-2 infection or an uninfected control (not recorded which).

The chain combines TRBV2 with TRBJ2-5, with D unclear. The CDR3 runs to 15 residues. Trimming took off 0 bases at V and 0 bases at J, with 8 bases between the two ends. The germline V gene encodes CDR1 SNHLY and CDR2 FYNNEI. CDR3 coding DNA: TGTGCCAGCAGTGAAGCCGTCAGGAACCAAGAGACCCAGTACTTC. Translated, it gives CASSEAVRNQETQYF.

This clonotype was detected many times. The chain combines TRBV24-1 with TRBJ2-1; TRBD1 or TRBD2 may be the D gene (5 bases each). CDR1 KGHDR and CDR2 SFDVKD come from the germline V gene. V shed 0 bases and J shed 0 bases, with 8 bases lying between them. The CDR3 runs to 16 residues. CDR3 bases: TGTGCCACCAGTGATTTGGGGACGAGCTCCTACAATGAGCAGTTCTTC. It is translated as CATSDLGTSSYNEQFF.

This clonotype appeared a few times. V usage is TRBV28 and J usage is TRBJ2-3; TRBD2 aligns across 8 bases. With V trimmed by 4 bases and J by 3 bases, 15 bases remained unmatched. CDR1 is MDHEN, CDR2 SYDVKM, per germline. This CDR3 contains 18 residues. The CDR3 region has the DNA TGTGCCAGCAGTTACTTAGGGGGAGCGGGAGCGCCGACAGATACGCAGTATTTT. This codes for CASSYLGGAGAPTDTQYF.

This clonotype was found a few times. V is TRBV7-9 and J is TRBJ2-3; the match to TRBD1 covers 9 bases. The germline CDR1 and CDR2 sequences are SEHNR and FQNEAQ (reference sequence). The CDR3 is 15 amino acids. J gave up 0 bases and V 7 bases, and 5 bases lay outside the gene matches. The CDR3 sequence is CASTTQGASTDTQYF. CDR3 DNA sequence: TGTGCCAGCACCACACAGGGGGCTAGCACAGATACGCAGTATTTT.

Ten or more counts support this clonotype. V and J are TRBV28 and TRBJ2-4; 7 bases align to TRBD1. Germline V gene lookup returns CDR1 MDHEN and CDR2 SYDVKM. The CDR3 runs 13 residues. V lost 6 bases to trimming and J lost 7 bases; unmatched junction nucleotides: 6. As DNA, the CDR3 is TGTGCCAGCAGGACAGGGCGGTTGAACATTCAGTACTTC. This translates into CASRTGRLNIQYF.

The rearrangement uses TRBV10-3 and TRBJ2-3; D gene ambiguous. The CDR3 runs to 14 residues. Germline CDR1 is ENHRY and CDR2 is SYGVKD. V dropped 7 bases and J dropped 5 bases, with 16 bases sitting between them. CDR3 in amino acids: CAIKGLMLQDTQYF. CDR3 nucleotide sequence: TGTGCCATCAAAGGGCTCATGCTGCAAGATACGCAGTATTTT.

This clonotype was counted many times. The chain is built from TRBV5-4 and TRBJ1-1; D possibly corresponds to TRBD1 (5 bases). Trimming pared 3 bases from V and 1 base from J, leaving 10 bases between. Germline V gives CDR1 SGHNT, CDR2 YYREEE (reference sequence). The CDR3 sequence is 14 residues long. The CDR3 DNA sequence: TGTGCCAGCAGCTACTGGGACGGGAACACTGAAGCTTTCTTT. Protein sequence: CASSYWDGNTEAFF.

The table lists this clonotype with many counts. CDR3: CSVQAGVRETQYF. CDR3 coding DNA: TGCAGCGTCCAAGCGGGAGTAAGGGAGACCCAGTACTTC. V and J are TRBV29-1 and TRBJ2-5; 8 bases fit TRBD2. Germline lookup yields CDR1 SQVTM and CDR2 ANQGSEA. There are 13 residues in the CDR3. V lost 6 bases and J lost 5; bases outside the gene matches: 8.

This clonotype was detected many times. This chain joins TRBV7-2 and TRBJ2-1; D may be TRBD1 (6 bases). The CDR3 loop spans 12 amino acids. Trimming cost V 5 bases and J 12 bases, with 14 bases left between them. Germline V lookup: CDR1 SGHTA, CDR2 FQGNSA. The CDR3 region has the DNA TGTGCCAGCAGCGTAAACAGGGTAGGGCAGTTCTTC. It yields the protein CASSVNRVGQFF.

The sample holds many counts of this clonotype. The chain uses TRBV19 and TRBJ1-5, with D unresolved. The ends were cut back, 2 bases at V and 4 bases at J, with 9 bases in the middle. Germline assignment: CDR1 LNHDA and CDR2 SQIVND (reference sequence). The CDR3 sequence is 14 residues long. The CDR3 is CASSILGSNQPQHF. In nucleotides, the CDR3 is TGTGCCAGTAGTATACTCGGGTCAAATCAGCCCCAGCATTTT.

This clonotype was detected many times. The V and J genes are TRBV29-1 and TRBJ2-1; D is uncertain. With 4 bases removed from V and 5 bases from J, the gap between germline ends came to 9 bases. Per germline, CDR1 SQVTM and CDR2 ANQGSEA. This CDR3 spans 12 amino acids. In nucleotides, the CDR3 is TGCAGCGTTGGGGGATTAAACAATGAGCAGTTCTTC. As protein: CSVGGLNNEQFF.

This clonotype was seen only a few times. The chain uses TRBV7-2 and TRBJ1-1; no reliable D call. Germline V gives CDR1 SGHTA, CDR2 FQGNSA. The CDR3 contains 11 residues. V was trimmed by 5 bases and J by 6 bases, leaving 7 bases between them. CDR3 loop: CASSPSAEAFF. The CDR3 region has the DNA TGTGCCAGCAGCCCAAGCGCTGAAGCTTTCTTT.

This clonotype came up many times. This chain joins TRBV6-5 and TRBJ2-3; unclear D gene. CDR1 is MNHEY and CDR2 is SVGAGI in the germline V gene. The CDR3 is made up of 16 amino acids. V was shortened by 7 bases and J by 4 bases, with 21 bases between the two germline ends. The CDR3 DNA is TGTGCCAGCACCCCCATGAGGACCCTTGGGCCAGATACGCAGTATTTT. Translation: CASTPMRTLGPDTQYF.

The sample holds many counts of this clonotype. This sequence joins TRBV2 and TRBJ2-1; TRBD2 aligns across 9 bases. Trimming cost V 6 bases and J 6 bases; bases outside gene matches: 6. The CDR3 contains 14 residues. Germline CDR1 SNHLY, CDR2 FYNNEI. CDR3 residues: CASSGLATINEQFF. Written as DNA, the CDR3 is TGTGCCAGCAGCGGACTAGCGACGATCAATGAGCAGTTCTTC.

V usage is TRBV21-1 and J usage is TRBJ2-7; the table's D call TRBD1 went unverified against the DNA. TRBV21-1 is listed as a pseudogene. The CDR3 is 15 residues long. Written as DNA, the CDR3 is TGTGCCAGCAGACCCCCCCGTTCACCAGAATCCGAGCAGTACGTC. Translated: CASRPPRSPESEQYV.

The table lists this clonotype with a few counts. The V call is TRBV27, the J call TRBJ1-1; the D gene is possibly TRBD1 (6 bases). This CDR3 spans 15 amino acids. Germline assignment: CDR1 MNHEY and CDR2 SMNVEV (reference sequence). V was shortened by 5 bases and J by 1 base, with 14 bases between the two germline ends. The CDR3 DNA reads as TGTGCCAGCAGTCCCCTCCCCAGGGGGAACACTGAAGCTTTCTTT. Translated, it gives CASSPLPRGNTEAFF.

This clonotype has ten or more counts. This rearrangement joins TRBV9 to TRBJ2-1, with 11 bases aligning to TRBD2. V was clipped by 0 bases and J by 8 bases; unmatched bases: 4. From germline, CDR1 is SGDLS and CDR2 YYNGEE. This CDR3 has 15 residues. CDR3 loop: CASSVGTSGFYEQFF. CDR3 nucleotides: TGTGCCAGCAGCGTAGGGACTAGCGGGTTCTATGAGCAGTTCTTC.

This clonotype was detected ten times or more. The chain uses TRBV4-3 and TRBJ1-1, with TRBD1 as a possible D gene (5 bases). Germline loops: CDR1 LGHNA, CDR2 YSLEER. Deletions cut 0 bases from V and 5 bases from J, with 13 bases between. This CDR3 comprises 15 residues. CDR3 in DNA: TGCGCCAGCAGCCAAGAAGGAGGGAGGGGAACTGAAGCTTTCTTT. This codes for CASSQEGGRGTEAFF.

This clonotype has ten or more counts. Here the CDR3 DNA reads TGTGCCCGGACTAGCGGGAGGGTTGGCACAGATACGCAGTATTTT. Protein product: CARTSGRVGTDTQYF. This chain joins TRBV7-2 and TRBJ2-3; 15 nucleotides match TRBD2. This CDR3 comprises 15 residues. Trimming removed 11 bases from V and 1 base from J; junction bases left unmatched: 4. Germline lookup yields CDR1 SGHTA and CDR2 FQGNSA.

This clonotype showed up many times. The rearrangement uses TRBV29-1 and TRBJ2-7; 8 bases are a match to TRBD1. Trimming at V came to 6 bases and at J to 6 bases, leaving 7 bases not matched to a gene. Germline CDR1 is SQVTM and CDR2 is ANQGSEA. The CDR3 contains 12 residues. CDR3 amino acids: CSVAGGSGEQYF. The CDR3 DNA sequence: TGCAGCGTCGCAGGGGGCTCGGGCGAGCAGTACTTC.

The V call is TRBV27, the J call TRBJ1-6, with D possibly matching TRBD1 (6 bases). Trimming took 6 bases from V and 5 from J, leaving 17 bases between them. The CDR3 covers 16 residues. Germline lookup yields CDR1 MNHEY and CDR2 SMNVEV (reference sequence). The CDR3 loop reads CASSPQGALNNSPLHF. CDR3 coding DNA: TGTGCCAGCAGCCCACAGGGCGCCCTAAATAATTCACCCCTCCACTTT.

On this clonotype: A clone one base away is much larger, so this may be a read error. The chain is built from TRBV11-3 and TRBJ2-3; TRBD2 is a possible D gene (5 bases). The length of the CDR3 is 13 residues. The germline gives CDR1 SGHNT, CDR2 YENEEA. Here the CDR3 reads CAGSSGLTDTQYF. DNA of the CDR3: TGTGCCGGCAGCTCAGGACTCACAGATACGCAGTATTTT.

This clonotype was seen many times. The chain employs TRBV4-2 and TRBJ2-1, with a weak D call TRBD2 (5 bases). Germline CDR1 and CDR2: LGHNA and YNFKEQ. The CDR3 covers 18 residues. V was trimmed by 1 base and J by 2 bases, leaving 18 bases between them. The CDR3 reads CASSQVRGASPTYNEQFF. The CDR3 DNA reads as TGTGCCAGCAGCCAAGTCCGGGGAGCGTCCCCAACCTACAATGAGCAGTTCTTC.